Following are 24 T cell receptor beta chains from one sample sequenced in a study of neurological immune-mediated disorders. TCRdb fed the 5' RACE reads into MiXCR, producing one record per CDR3 protein. The repertoire holds about 66,000 distinct CDR3 sequences, around 3.3% seen once, with about 3.5% in the top ten. The specimen was PBMCs. These receptors were taken from a man aged 40-55 years with multiple sclerosis.

A note on this clonotype: A much larger clone differs by one base, so this may be a read error. The CDR3 sequence is CASSLAPGPDHKGYTF. The CDR3 DNA follows: TGCGCCAGCAGCTTGGCCCCGGGACCGGACCATAAAGGCTACACCTTC. The chain joins TRBV5-1 to TRBJ1-2; tentative D call: TRBD1 (5 bases). The CDR3 contains 16 residues. Trimming pared 0 bases from V and 8 bases from J, leaving 20 bases between. CDR1 is SGHRS, CDR2 YFSETQ, per germline.

This clonotype has ten or more counts. The gene calls are TRBV20-1 and TRBJ2-2; no firm D call. The CDR3 consists of 14 residues. V was shortened by 6 bases and J by 1 base, with 12 bases between the two germline ends. Germline V gives CDR1 DFQATT, CDR2 SNEGSKA (reference sequence). The CDR3 DNA reads TGCAGTGCCCTGGCGGTGGGGAACACCGGGGAGCTGTTTTTT. Translation gives CSALAVGNTGELFF.

This clonotype was seen ten or more times. This rearrangement joins TRBV5-1 to TRBJ2-1; D is possibly TRBD2 (6 bases). Germline V CDR1 and CDR2: SGHRS, YFSETQ. The CDR3 loop spans 15 amino acids. V was trimmed by 4 bases and J by 5 bases, leaving 16 bases between them. For the CDR3, the DNA is TGCGCCAGCAGCCCAGAGGGGACTGAAAACAATGAGCAGTTCTTC. Encoded protein: CASSPEGTENNEQFF.

This clonotype was seen repeatedly, ten times or more. The V and J genes are TRBV5-6 and TRBJ1-1, with no clear D. There are 14 residues in the CDR3. Germline V CDR1 and CDR2: SGHDT, YYEEEE. The ends were cut back, 5 bases at V and 1 base at J, with 12 bases in the middle. The CDR3 sequence is CASRSGGQNTEAFF. The CDR3 nucleotides read TGTGCCAGCAGGTCAGGTGGGCAGAACACTGAAGCTTTCTTT. The full variable domain, with the rest looked up from reference TRBV5-6 and TRBJ1-1, is DAGVTQSPTHLIKTRGQQVTLRCSPKSGHDTVSWYQQALGQGPQFIFQYYEEEERQRGNFPDRFSGHQFPNYSSELNVNALLLGDSALYLCASRSGGQNTEAFFGQGTRLTVV.

The sample holds a few counts of this clonotype. The chain uses TRBV29-1 and TRBJ2-7, with 8 bases identical to TRBD1. The CDR3 spans 13 residues. Per the germline V gene, CDR1 is SQVTM and CDR2 is ANQGSEA. After removal of 6 bases from V and 3 bases from J, the junction contained 7 bases not matched to a gene. Written as DNA, the CDR3 is TGCAGCGTCGGGACAGGCCTTCGCTACGAGCAGTACTTC. It is translated as CSVGTGLRYEQYF.

This clonotype was counted ten times or more. The rearrangement links TRBV5-1 to TRBJ2-4, with 13 bases lining up with TRBD2. CDR3 size: 19 residues. Germline values: CDR1 SGHRS, CDR2 YFSETQ. The V gene end was trimmed by 4 bases and the J gene end by 1 base; junction bases not matched to a gene: 11. This CDR3 reads CASSPRTSGSWAAKNIQYF. CDR3 DNA: TGCGCCAGCAGCCCCCGGACTAGCGGGAGTTGGGCGGCCAAAAACATTCAGTACTTC.

This clonotype was seen repeatedly, ten times or more. The V call is TRBV15, the J call TRBJ2-3, with D maybe TRBD2 (6 bases). Per the germline V gene, CDR1 is LNHNV and CDR2 is YYDKDF (reference sequence). V shed 1 base and J shed 6 bases, with 17 bases lying between them. The CDR3 loop spans 16 amino acids. CDR3 in DNA: TGTGCCACCAGCAGAGGGTCTAGCGCTCCCTTGGATACGCAGTATTTT. Translated: CATSRGSSAPLDTQYF.

Many counts were recorded for this clonotype. The rearrangement links TRBV6-1 to TRBJ1-2; no reliable D call. Per germline, CDR1 MNHNS and CDR2 SASEGT. The CDR3 runs 15 residues. Trimming removed 6 bases at V and 2 bases at J, with 16 bases between. CDR3 sequence: CASRALDVENYGYTF. For the CDR3, the DNA is TGTGCCAGCAGGGCCCTTGATGTAGAGAACTATGGCTACACCTTC.

This clonotype was counted ten times or more. This chain connects TRBV12-3 or TRBV12-4 to TRBJ2-1, with D perhaps matching TRBD2 (6 bases). Trimming pared 5 bases from V and 7 bases from J, leaving 15 bases between. The CDR3 sequence is 14 residues long. CDR3 nucleotide sequence: TGTGCCAGCAGTGTCCCCGGGGGTTGGAATGAGCAGTTCTTC. Amino acids: CASSVPGGWNEQFF.

This clonotype was detected many times. The chain employs TRBV5-1 and TRBJ1-1; the D gene is possibly TRBD1 (5 bases). The germline CDR1 and CDR2 sequences are SGHRS and YFSETQ. V gave up 4 bases and J gave up 4 bases, with 20 bases separating them. The CDR3 is made up of 16 amino acids. The CDR3 loop reads CASSPAEGRESTEAFF. CDR3 nucleotide sequence: TGCGCCAGCAGCCCAGCGGAAGGCAGGGAATCCACTGAAGCTTTCTTT.

In this sample, this clonotype turned up many times. The chain uses TRBV5-1 and TRBJ2-3, with D hard to call. The V end was cut by 0 bases, the J end by 4 bases, with 6 bases between. Germline V gene data show CDR1 as SGHRS and CDR2 as YFSETQ. This CDR3 is built from 13 residues. CDR3 nucleotide sequence: TGCGCCAGCAGCTTGGGGTCGGCAGATACGCAGTATTTT. Its translation is CASSLGSADTQYF. Drawing the rest from reference TRBV5-1 and TRBJ2-3, the complete variable domain is KAGVTQTPRYLIKTRGQQVTLSCSPISGHRSVSWYQQTPGQGLQFLFEYFSETQRNKGNFPGRFSGRQFSNSRSEMNVSTLELGDSALYLCASSLGSADTQYFGPGTRLTVL.

This clonotype came up many times. The chain has TRBV7-2 and TRBJ2-1; possible D gene TRBD2, 6 bases. The ends were cut back, 5 bases at V and 7 bases at J, with 15 bases in the middle. Germline V gene data show CDR1 as SGHTA and CDR2 as FQGNSA. The CDR3 length is 14 residues. This chain's CDR3 is CASSPAAGRNEQFF. In nucleotides, the CDR3 is TGTGCCAGCAGCCCTGCCGCGGGGCGAAATGAGCAGTTCTTC. The variable domain in full, completed from reference TRBV7-2 and TRBJ2-1, reads GAGVSQSPSNKVTEKGKDVELRCDPISGHTALYWYRQSLGQGLEFLIYFQGNSAPDKSGLPSDRFSAERTGGSVSTLTIQRTQQEDSAVYLCASSPAAGRNEQFFGPGTRLTVL.

At least ten counts were recorded for this clonotype. The chain combines TRBV20-1 with TRBJ1-1, with a weak D call TRBD1 (5 bases). Trimming left V 1 base short and J 3 bases short, with 18 bases between. From germline, CDR1 is DFQATT and CDR2 SNEGSKA (reference sequence). The length of the CDR3 is 16 residues. In DNA form, the CDR3 reads TGCAGTGCTAGAGCCTGGGGGTCTCCCGGCTACACTGAAGCTTTCTTT. Translating it yields CSARAWGSPGYTEAFF.

This clonotype was detected ten times or more. The chain employs TRBV29-1 and TRBJ1-2; D may be TRBD1 (5 bases). Germline CDR1 reads SQVTM; CDR2 reads ANQGSEA. This CDR3 contains 13 residues. V was cut by 6 bases and J by 4 bases, with 15 bases left in between. CDR3 sequence (DNA): TGCAGCGTCAGGCCGGGACCGCGCTATGGCTACACCTTC. Protein: CSVRPGPRYGYTF.

This clonotype was seen at least ten times. J is TRBJ2-7 and V is TRBV12-3 or TRBV12-4; D unclear. The CDR3 totals 17 residues. V lost 5 bases, J lost 0 bases, and 20 bases lay in between. This CDR3 is CASSNRLELGTSYEQYF. The CDR3 DNA reads TGTGCCAGCAGTAACCGGTTGGAACTTGGCACCTCCTACGAGCAGTACTTC.

The sample holds a few counts of this clonotype. The chain recombines TRBV7-3 with TRBJ2-3, with D perhaps TRBD2 (6 bases). The V end lost 6 bases, the J end lost 7 bases, and 14 bases lay between the germline ends. Germline-derived CDR1 and CDR2 are SGHTA and FQGTGA. The CDR3 covers 13 residues. CDR3 in DNA: TGTGCCAGCAGTCAAAGGGCGGGGAATACGCAGTATTTT. It specifies CASSQRAGNTQYF.

The sample holds many counts of this clonotype. The chain has TRBV11-2 and TRBJ2-7; 11 nucleotides match TRBD2. The CDR3 runs 15 residues. The germline CDR1 and CDR2 sequences are SGHAT and FQNNGV. Losses at the gene ends were 6 bases for V and 5 bases for J; bases not matched to a gene: 9. CDR3 loop: CASRTFSGRAHEQYF. The CDR3, as DNA: TGTGCCAGCAGGACCTTTAGCGGGAGGGCCCACGAGCAGTACTTC.

This clonotype was observed many times. J is TRBJ1-6 and V is TRBV5-1; weak D call: TRBD1 (5 bases). The CDR3 is made up of 14 amino acids. Trimming removed 3 bases at V and 7 bases at J, with 11 bases between. Germline V gene sequence: CDR1 SGHRS, CDR2 YFSETQ. The CDR3 here is CASSSTVLNSPLHF. The CDR3 DNA follows: TGCGCCAGCAGCTCGACAGTGTTGAATTCACCCCTCCACTTT. The full variable domain, in which reference TRBV5-1 and TRBJ1-6 provide the parts outside the CDR3, is KAGVTQTPRYLIKTRGQQVTLSCSPISGHRSVSWYQQTPGQGLQFLFEYFSETQRNKGNFPGRFSGRQFSNSRSEMNVSTLELGDSALYLCASSSTVLNSPLHFGNGTRLTVT.

The table lists this clonotype with many counts. This sequence joins TRBV7-8 and TRBJ2-3, with unresolved D. V was trimmed by 7 bases and J by 4 bases, leaving 9 bases between them. The germline V gene has CDR1 SGHVS and CDR2 FQNEAQ. This CDR3 has 12 amino acids. In nucleotides, the CDR3 is TGTGCCAGCAATCAATTTGCAGATACGCAGTATTTT. Residues: CASNQFADTQYF.

This clonotype has at least ten counts. J is TRBJ1-5 and V is TRBV20-1; possible D gene TRBD1, 5 bases. V lost 3 bases and J lost 0, with 6 bases in between. The CDR3 extends over 13 amino acids. Germline lookup yields CDR1 DFQATT and CDR2 SNEGSKA (reference sequence). This CDR3 reads CSARDTSNQPQHF. The CDR3 nucleotides read TGCAGTGCTAGGGACACTAGCAATCAGCCCCAGCATTTT.

This clonotype was counted at least ten times. This chain uses TRBV6-5 with TRBJ1-1; D gene uncertain. The germline V gene encodes CDR1 MNHEY and CDR2 SVGAGI. The CDR3 runs to 15 residues. Trimming took off 5 bases at V and 0 bases at J, with 13 bases between the two ends. CDR3 sequence: CASSLMRALNTEAFF. Here the CDR3 DNA reads TGTGCCAGCAGTCTGATGAGGGCCCTGAACACTGAAGCTTTCTTT.

This clonotype was seen repeatedly, ten times or more. The chain has TRBV10-3 and TRBJ1-2; D not resolved. Per germline, CDR1 ENHRY and CDR2 SYGVKD. The CDR3 contains 14 residues. Deletions cut 2 bases from V and 7 bases from J, with 14 bases between. DNA of the CDR3: TGTGCCATCAGTGAGCCTCAAAGGGCCGGTGGCTACACCTTC. As protein: CAISEPQRAGGYTF.

This clonotype was picked up many times. The rearrangement joins TRBV5-5 to TRBJ1-4; D is ambiguous. The germline V gene encodes CDR1 SGHKS and CDR2 YYEKEE (reference sequence). The CDR3 is made up of 14 amino acids. V was cut by 0 bases and J by 8 bases, with 11 bases left in between. Written as DNA, the CDR3 is TGTGCCAGCAGCTTGGTCGGGGTTGGGGAAAAACTGTTTTTT. Protein sequence: CASSLVGVGEKLFF.

This clonotype appeared a few times. Here the CDR3 DNA reads TGCAGCGTTGAAGAGGGCCAGTTCTATGGCTACACCTTC. Translated: CSVEEGQFYGYTF. The chain is built from TRBV29-1 and TRBJ1-2; D remains unclear. CDR1 and CDR2 (germline): SQVTM, ANQGSEA. CDR3 length equals 13 residues. V lost 0 bases and J 4 bases, leaving 9 bases between the germline ends.